This TCR beta chain was recovered during a study of T cell responses to AZD1222 COVID-19 vaccine. Concerning this clone itself: What it binds is not known.

Study-level points and caveats: Nearly half of spike-specific TCRs reportedly go after variant regions that carry no mutations. White British ancestry dominated among donors, who included more females, and clonal diversity was possibly underestimated.

Data came from immunoSEQ multiplex PCR; TCRdb stores just in-frame clones and leaves some out. This sample has about 110,000 clones, with roughly 90% found just once. Pooling of second doses given at about 4 or about 12 weeks was done. The specimen was peripheral blood, collected 28 days after the second AZD1222 dose. The clonotype was recovered from an adult who received the AZD1222 COVID-19 vaccine.

The CDR3 sequence is CASSQEPGQGTFYSNQPQHF. In nucleotides, the CDR3 is TGTGCCAGCAGCCAAGAGCCGGGACAGGGAACTTTCTATAGCAATCAGCCCCAGCATTTT. The V call is TRBV3-1 (or the pseudogene TRBV3-2), the J call TRBJ1-5, with 9 positions matching TRBD1. Germline values: CDR1 LGHDT, CDR2 YNNKEL (reference sequence). The V and J ends lost 0 bases and 0 bases, in that order; junction bases with no gene match: 12. The CDR3 length is 20 residues.